The text below deals with one TCR beta chain. The target antigen is unknown. CDR3 length equals 15 residues. Germline CDR1 is DFQATT and CDR2 is SNEGSKA (reference sequence). V was pared by 4 bases and J by 7 bases, with 19 bases between. The sample belongs to a study of blood T cells in healthy people across ages. Study-level results: PBMCs were not sorted, which prevented a conclusive comparison of naive versus antigen-experienced cells. The authors considered diversity estimates from one million T cells to be underestimates. Long-lived donors exceeded aged donors in naive CD4+ cells and diversity.

A second 7 to 11 cycle PCR used barcoded and J-beta primers. TCRdb re-derived calls from the 5' RACE reads in MiXCR, one entry per CDR3 protein. The table has some 710,000 distinct CDR3 sequences, about a fifth seen once. The specimen was blood. This TCR derives from a man between 65 and 85 years old in good health. The V call is TRBV20-1, the J call TRBJ1-4, with a tentative D call TRBD1 (5 bases). CDR3 in DNA: TGCAGTGCTACCAACTCTCGACAGAGCGTTGAAAAACTGTTTTTT. It specifies CSATNSRQSVEKLFF.